This T cell receptor (beta chain) was profiled in a study of T cell responses to AZD1222 COVID-19 vaccine. Method: immunoSEQ multiplex PCR; TCRdb's copy keeps in-frame clones and lacks some. The sample carries 200,000 or so clones, 85% to 95% recorded once. CDR3 length equals 15 residues. Germline values: CDR1 SNHLY, CDR2 FYNNEI. Trimming cost V 6 bases and J 0 bases; bases outside gene matches: 4. The rearrangement links TRBV2 to TRBJ1-5; TRBD1 matches at 8 bases. The sample consisted of peripheral blood, taken on day 0 of AZD1222 vaccination. This clonotype was sampled from an adult in good health. As DNA, the CDR3 is TGTGCCAGCAGAAGGGGACAGGTTAGCAATCAGCCCCAGCATTTT. This sequence encodes CASRRGQVSNQPQHF.